This T cell receptor beta chain was recovered during a study of CD8+CD57+ T cells in acquired aplastic anemia. Study-wide background: Sorted CD4+ plus CD8+ cells gave DNA averaging about 3.2 ug.

Germline values: CDR1 SNHLY, CDR2 FYNNEI. V trimming: 3 bases; J trimming: 6 bases; junction bases outside the gene matches: 4. The CDR3 is 15 residues long. The template for TCR beta VDJ and CDR3 sequence profiling was genomic DNA. TCRdb fed the reads into MiXCR, producing one record per CDR3 protein. The sample has about 160,000 distinct CDR3 sequences; roughly 48% are singletons. Notes on this clonotype: Its antigen is unknown.

General study findings and limits: It was found that twenty-nine CD8+ CDR3 sequences were shared between patients and controls.

The sequenced patients had an expansion of CD8+CD57+ cells seen by flow cytometry. The chain joins TRBV2 to TRBJ1-4, with TRBD1 matching over 10 bases. The sequencing sample was made of sorted CD4+, CD8+, or CD8+CD57+ T cells (not recorded which) from PBMCs. This clonotype was sampled from a human donor with aplastic anemia. This chain's CDR3 is CASSETGTGDEKLFF. The CDR3 nucleotides are TGTGCCAGCAGTGAGACCGGGACAGGGGATGAAAAACTGTTTTTT.